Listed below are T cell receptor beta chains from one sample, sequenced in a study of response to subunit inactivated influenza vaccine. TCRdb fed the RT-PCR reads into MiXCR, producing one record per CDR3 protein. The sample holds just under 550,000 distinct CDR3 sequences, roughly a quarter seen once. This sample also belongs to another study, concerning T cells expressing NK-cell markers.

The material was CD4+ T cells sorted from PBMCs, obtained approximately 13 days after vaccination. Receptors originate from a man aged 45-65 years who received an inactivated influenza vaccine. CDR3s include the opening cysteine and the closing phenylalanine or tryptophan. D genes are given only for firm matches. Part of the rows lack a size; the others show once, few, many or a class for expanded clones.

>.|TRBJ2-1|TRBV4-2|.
TGTGCCAGCAGCCAAGAGGCTAGTGCTGAGCAGTTCTTC
CASSQEASAEQFF
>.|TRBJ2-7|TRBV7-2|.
TGTGCCAGCAGCTTAAAACAGTTAGGTGGGCCCTACGAGCAGTACTTC
CASSLKQLGGPYEQYF
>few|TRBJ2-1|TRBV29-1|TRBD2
TGCAGCGTTCAACCCGGGACTAGCGGGATGGGCAATGAGCAGTTCTTC
CSVQPGTSGMGNEQFF
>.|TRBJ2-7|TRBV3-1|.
TGTGCCAGCAGCCAAGTTCGGACTCAGGAGCAGTACTTC
CASSQVRTQEQYF
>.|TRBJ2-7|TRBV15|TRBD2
TGTGCCACCAGCAGAGAACTAGCGGGAGAGGTTCCTTACGAGCAGTACTTC
CATSRELAGEVPYEQYF
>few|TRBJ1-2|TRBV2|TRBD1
TGTGCCAGCAGTGAAAGCCGGGACAGGGGTTATGGCTACACCTTC
CASSESRDRGYGYTF
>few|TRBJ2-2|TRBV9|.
TGTGCCAGCAGCGGAGGAGGGGGCAGGGCGTCTTCCGGGGAGCTGTTTTTT
CASSGGGGRASSGELFF
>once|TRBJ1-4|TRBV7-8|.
TGTGCCAGCAGCCCTGTTCGGTTTGGTGAAAAACTGTTTTTT
CASSPVRFGEKLFF
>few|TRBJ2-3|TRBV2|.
TGTGCCAGCGATAACCCCACAGCGGAGGTTAGCACAGATACGCAGTATTTT
CASDNPTAEVSTDTQYF
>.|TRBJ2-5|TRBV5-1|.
TGCGCCAGCAGCTTGGCCGTCGCAGGGAAGGAGACCCAGTACTTC
CASSLAVAGKETQYF
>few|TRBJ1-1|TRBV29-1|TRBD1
TGCAGCTTCGACAGGGGTCGGAACACTGAAGCTTTCTTT
CSFDRGRNTEAFF
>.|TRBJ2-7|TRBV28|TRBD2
TGTGCCAGCAGAGACTTAGCGGGTAAATCCTACGAGCAGTACTTC
CASRDLAGKSYEQYF
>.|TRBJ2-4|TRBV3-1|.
TGTGCCAGCAGCCCATATCTATGGGGCCAAAACATTCAGTACTTC
CASSPYLWGQNIQYF
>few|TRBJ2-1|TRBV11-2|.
TGTGCCAGCAGCCCCCCATCCGGGGGACATGGATATGGTGAGCAGTTCTTC
CASSPPSGGHGYGEQFF
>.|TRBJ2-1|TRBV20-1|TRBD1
TGCAGTGCTAGGTCAGGGGGCCTATACAATGAGCAGTTCTTC
CSARSGGLYNEQFF
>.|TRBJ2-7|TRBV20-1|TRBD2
TGCAGTGCTAGAGATCCCGCTAGCGGGAGCGCCTACGAGCAGTACTTC
CSARDPASGSAYEQYF
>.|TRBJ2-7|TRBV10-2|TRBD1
TGCGCCAGCAGACCCGGACAGGGGACTTACGAGCAGTACTTC
CASRPGQGTYEQYF
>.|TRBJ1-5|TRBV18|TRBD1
TGTGCCAGCTCCCGGGGACAGGGGACGCAGCCCCAGCATTTT
CASSRGQGTQPQHF
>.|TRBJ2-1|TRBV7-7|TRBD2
TGTGCTAGCAGCTCTTTGGCGGGACTAGCCGGGACATACAATGAGCAGTTCTTC
CASSSLAGLAGTYNEQFF
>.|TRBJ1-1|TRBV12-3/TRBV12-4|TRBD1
TGTGCCAGCAGGACCAGGGGGCAGGGGGCTTTCTTT
CASRTRGQGAFF
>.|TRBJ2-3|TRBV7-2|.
TGTGCCAGCAGCTTAGTGGCGGTGACTAGCACAGATACGCAGTATTTT
CASSLVAVTSTDTQYF
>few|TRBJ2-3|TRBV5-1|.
TGCGCCAGCAGCTCTAAAACAGATACGCAGTATTTT
CASSSKTDTQYF
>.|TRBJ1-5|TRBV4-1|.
TGCGCCAGCAGCTCTTCCTCTCTTAGAAGGACTTATCAGCCCCAGCATTTT
CASSSSSLRRTYQPQHF
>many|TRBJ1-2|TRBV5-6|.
TGTGCCAGCAGCTTGGCCAATGGGGGGACTAACTATGGCTACACCTTC
CASSLANGGTNYGYTF
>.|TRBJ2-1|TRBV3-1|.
TGTGCCAGCAGCCATGGAACAGACCTTGAGACACGTGAGCAGTTCTTC
CASSHGTDLETREQFF
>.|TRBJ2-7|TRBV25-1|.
TGTGCCAGCAGTGCTCACAGGGATCGTGACGAGCAGTACTTC
CASSAHRDRDEQYF
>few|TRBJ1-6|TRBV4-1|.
TGCGCCAGCAGCCTCCCGGGCAATAATTCACCCCTCCACTTT
CASSLPGNNSPLHF
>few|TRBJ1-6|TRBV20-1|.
TGCAGTGGTGACAGGCATGATTCACCCCTCCACTTT
CSGDRHDSPLHF
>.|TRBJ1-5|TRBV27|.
TGTGCCAGCAGTTTCTCTAGGGGCAATCAGCCCCAGCATTTT
CASSFSRGNQPQHF
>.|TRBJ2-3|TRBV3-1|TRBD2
TGTGCCAGCGGGGCGGGGGCAGATACGCAGTATTTT
CASGAGADTQYF
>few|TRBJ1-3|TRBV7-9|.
TGTGCCAGCAGCTTCCAGGGAGATACTGGAAACACCATATATTTT
CASSFQGDTGNTIYF
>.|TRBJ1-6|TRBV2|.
TGTGCCAGCAGCTGGGGTTCACCCCTCCACTTT
CASSWGSPLHF
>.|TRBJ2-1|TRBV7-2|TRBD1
TGTGCCAGCAGCTTAGTCCTGGGACAGGGATTTGGGCAGTTCTTC
CASSLVLGQGFGQFF
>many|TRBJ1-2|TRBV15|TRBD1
TGTGCCACCTCTACCCCGGGACAGCCGAACTATGGCTACACCTTC
CATSTPGQPNYGYTF
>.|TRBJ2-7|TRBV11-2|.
TGTGCCAGCAGCCCCCGTATGGAAAGGGGGTACGAGCAGTACTTC
CASSPRMERGYEQYF
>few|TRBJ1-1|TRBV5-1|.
TGCGCCAGCAGCTTGGGGGGTCTGTCTGAAGCTTTCTTT
CASSLGGLSEAFF
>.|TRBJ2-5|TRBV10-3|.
TGTGCCATCAGTGAGTCTCTCGATTTAGGGGAGACCCAGTACTTC
CAISESLDLGETQYF
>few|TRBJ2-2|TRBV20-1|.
TGCAGTGCTACCAGGCTGAACACCGGGGAGCTGTTTTTT
CSATRLNTGELFF
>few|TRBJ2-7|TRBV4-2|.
TGTGCCAGCAGCCAAGATAATTTACAGGGAGGCTACGAGCAGTACTTC
CASSQDNLQGGYEQYF
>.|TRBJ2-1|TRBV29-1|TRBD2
TGCAGCGTTGGGGGAGGGAGCTCCTACAATGAGCAGTTCTTC
CSVGGGSSYNEQFF
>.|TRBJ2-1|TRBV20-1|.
TGCAGTGCTAGAGATCGTAACAGCGGAATATACAATGAGCAGTTCTTC
CSARDRNSGIYNEQFF
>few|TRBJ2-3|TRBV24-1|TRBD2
TGTGCCACCAGTGACTCGCGACTAGCGGGTCGCACAGATACGCAGTATTTT
CATSDSRLAGRTDTQYF
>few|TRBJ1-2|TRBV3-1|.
TGTGCCAGCAGTCAAGGGTCAGGGACTAACTATGGCTACACCTTC
CASSQGSGTNYGYTF
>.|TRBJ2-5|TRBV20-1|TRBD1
TGCAGTGCTACTGGACAGGGGAACCAAGAGACCCAGTACTTC
CSATGQGNQETQYF
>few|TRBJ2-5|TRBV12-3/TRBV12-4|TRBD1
TGTGCCAGCAGTTTAGTGACAGGGAAAGAGACCCAGTACTTC
CASSLVTGKETQYF
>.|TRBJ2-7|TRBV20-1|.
TGCAGTGCTAGAGTGGTGTCATTGTCTGGCGAGCAGTACTTC
CSARVVSLSGEQYF
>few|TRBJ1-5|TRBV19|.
TGTGCCAGTAGTATGGTAGCAGGACGGGCCAGTCAGCCCCAGCATTTT
CASSMVAGRASQPQHF
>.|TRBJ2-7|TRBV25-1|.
TGTGCCAGCAGTGATAGGTACAGCTCCTACGAGCAGTACTTC
CASSDRYSSYEQYF